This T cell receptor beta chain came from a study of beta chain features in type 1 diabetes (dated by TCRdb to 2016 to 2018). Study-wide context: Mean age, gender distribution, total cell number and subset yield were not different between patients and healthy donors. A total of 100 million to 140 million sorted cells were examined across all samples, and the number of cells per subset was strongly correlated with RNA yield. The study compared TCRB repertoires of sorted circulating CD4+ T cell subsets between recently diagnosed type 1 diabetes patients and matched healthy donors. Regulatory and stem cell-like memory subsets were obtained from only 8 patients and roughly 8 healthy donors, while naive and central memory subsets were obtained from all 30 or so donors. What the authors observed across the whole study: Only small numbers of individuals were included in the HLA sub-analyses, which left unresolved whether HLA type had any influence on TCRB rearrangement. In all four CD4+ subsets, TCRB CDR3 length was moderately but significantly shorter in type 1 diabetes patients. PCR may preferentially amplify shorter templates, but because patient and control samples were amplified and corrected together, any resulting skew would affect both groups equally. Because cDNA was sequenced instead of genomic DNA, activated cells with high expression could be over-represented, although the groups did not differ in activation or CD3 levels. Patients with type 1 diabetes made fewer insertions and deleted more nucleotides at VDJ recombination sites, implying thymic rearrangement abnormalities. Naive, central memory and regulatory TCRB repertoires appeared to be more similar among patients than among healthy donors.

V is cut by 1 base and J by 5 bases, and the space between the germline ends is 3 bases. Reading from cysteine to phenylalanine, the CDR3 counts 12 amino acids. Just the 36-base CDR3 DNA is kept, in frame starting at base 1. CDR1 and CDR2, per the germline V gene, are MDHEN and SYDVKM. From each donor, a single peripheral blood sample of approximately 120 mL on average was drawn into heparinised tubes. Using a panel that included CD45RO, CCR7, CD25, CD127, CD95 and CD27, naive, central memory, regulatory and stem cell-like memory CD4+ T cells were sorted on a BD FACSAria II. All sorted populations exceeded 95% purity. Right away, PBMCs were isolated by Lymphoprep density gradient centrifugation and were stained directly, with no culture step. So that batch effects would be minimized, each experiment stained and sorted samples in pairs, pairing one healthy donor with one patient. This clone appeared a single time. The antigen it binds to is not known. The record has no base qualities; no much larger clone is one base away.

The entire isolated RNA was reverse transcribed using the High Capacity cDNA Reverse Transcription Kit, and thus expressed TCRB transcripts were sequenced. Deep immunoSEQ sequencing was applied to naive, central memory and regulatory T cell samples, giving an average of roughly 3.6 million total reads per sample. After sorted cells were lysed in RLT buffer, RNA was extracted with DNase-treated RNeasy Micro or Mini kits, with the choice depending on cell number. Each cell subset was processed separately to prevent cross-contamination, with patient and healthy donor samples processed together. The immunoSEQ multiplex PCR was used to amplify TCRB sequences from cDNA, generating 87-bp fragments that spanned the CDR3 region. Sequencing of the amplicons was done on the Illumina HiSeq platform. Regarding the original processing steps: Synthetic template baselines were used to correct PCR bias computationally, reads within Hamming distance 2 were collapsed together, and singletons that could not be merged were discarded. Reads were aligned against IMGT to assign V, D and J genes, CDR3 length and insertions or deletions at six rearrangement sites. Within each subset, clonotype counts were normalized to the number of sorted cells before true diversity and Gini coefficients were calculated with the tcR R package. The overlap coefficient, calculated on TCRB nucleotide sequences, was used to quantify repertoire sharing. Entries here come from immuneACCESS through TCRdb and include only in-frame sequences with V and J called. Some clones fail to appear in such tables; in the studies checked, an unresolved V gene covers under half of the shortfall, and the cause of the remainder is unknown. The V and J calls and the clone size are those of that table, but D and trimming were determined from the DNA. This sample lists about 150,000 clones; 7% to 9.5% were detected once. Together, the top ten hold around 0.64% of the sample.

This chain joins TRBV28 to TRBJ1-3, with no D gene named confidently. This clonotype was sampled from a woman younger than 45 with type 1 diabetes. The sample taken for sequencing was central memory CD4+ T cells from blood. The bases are TGTGCCAGCAGTTTATATAGAAACACCATATATTTT. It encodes CASSLYRNTIYF.